Sequencing of this T cell receptor (beta chain) was carried out in a study of T cell clones after liver transplantation. Study context: Post-transplant blood was tracked for graft-donor-reactive T cell clones identified in a pre-transplant mixed lymphocyte reaction. Apart from three HCV-positive recipients, transplants were for non-autoimmune, non-viral reasons. Study-level findings and limits: Small, mixed patient groups and varying post-transplant times limit these conclusions.

Losses at the gene ends were 0 bases for V and 8 bases for J; bases not matched to a gene: 8. The CDR3 is made up of 15 amino acids. Germline V lookup: CDR1 SGDLS, CDR2 YYNGEE. Thawed unstimulated PBMCs were FACS-sorted by CD3, CD4 and CD8 into two populations. Remarks on this clone: No antigen is known for it.

TCRdb keeps only in-frame clones here, not all; method: immunoSEQ multiplex PCR. The sample lists 9,000 to 9,500 clones; around four fifths were seen once. This sample comprised CD8+ T cells from blood, obtained at the 22-month timepoint. The chain employs TRBV9 and TRBJ2-1, with 7 bases fitting TRBD2. The sequence was obtained from a human patient who received a liver transplant. A subset of T cells may come from the graft donor. The CDR3 protein is CASSVVRDYPYEQFF. CDR3 in DNA: TGTGCCAGCAGCGTAGTGAGGGACTACCCATATGAGCAGTTCTTC.